This T cell receptor (beta chain) comes out of a study of cytomegalovirus exposure and HLA in healthy donors. Study details: The same platform as the approximately 640 first-cohort repertoires was used for the 90 to 150 validation repertoires, a later analysis reported. Study-wide results and caveats: Clusters of TCRs from the first cohort tended to co-occur in the 110 or so validation repertoires (as a later analysis found).

This CDR3 contains 16 residues. The V and J ends lost 3 bases and 0 bases, in that order; junction bases with no gene match: 5. The germline V gene encodes CDR1 ENHRY and CDR2 SYGVKD. To note about this clone: Its antigen is unidentified.

Measured with immunoSEQ multiplex PCR; TCRdb has only the in-frame clones, and not every one. The repertoire holds tens of thousands of clones, with about 96% as singletons. The validation cohort, a group of 120 or so subjects, included the donors and was separate from the roughly 620-subject first cohort. Sequencing used PBMCs. The TCR originated in a man between 18 and 29 years old in good health and CMV-seronegative. The V gene is TRBV10-3, the J gene TRBJ2-4, with 7 bases that match TRBD2. CDR3 in DNA: TGTGCCATCAGTGACCCGAGCGGGGTAGCCAAAAACATTCAGTACTTC. Its protein product is CAISDPSGVAKNIQYF.